Listed here are 26 T cell receptor beta chains from one sample, sequenced in a study of blood T cells in healthy people across ages. For the second PCR, which ran for about 7 to 11 cycles, a sample-barcoded 5' primer and a J-beta primer mix were used. Each CDR3 protein gets one entry after TCRdb re-called the 5' RACE reads with MiXCR. The sample carries about 590,000 distinct CDR3 sequences, less than 35% recorded once. Sequenced material: blood. These receptors were obtained from a woman older than 75 in good health.

Concerning this clonotype itself: Given a much more abundant clone one base away, this may be a read error. The V gene is TRBV6-6, the J gene TRBJ2-4, with D possibly being TRBD1 or TRBD2 (6 bases each). This CDR3 comprises 16 residues. Germline CDR1 and CDR2: MNHNY and SVGAGI (reference sequence). Trimming left V 4 bases short and J 1 base short, with 14 bases between. The CDR3 region is CASSCQTGAAKNIQYF. The CDR3 nucleotides are TGTGCCAGCAGTTGCCAGACGGGGGCGGCCAAAAACATTCAGTACTTC.

This clonotype has just a few counts. The germline gene is not matched at one end of the junction; a read error may be the cause. The V and J genes are TRBV12-3 or TRBV12-4 and TRBJ2-7; D may match TRBD1 or TRBD2 (5 bases each). The CDR3 is 11 residues long. In DNA, the CDR3 is TGTGCCAGCAGTTCGGGGACCCCTCACCACTTC. Protein product: CASSSGTPHHF.

This clonotype was observed many times. In DNA, the CDR3 is TGCGCCAGCAGCCTCCCGGGCGCTGGCAATGAGCAGTTCTTC. This translates into CASSLPGAGNEQFF. This chain connects TRBV5-1 to TRBJ2-1; D gene unclear. The V gene lost 4 bases and the J gene lost 6 bases, with 14 bases spanning the gap. The CDR3 extends over 14 amino acids. Germline lookup yields CDR1 SGHRS and CDR2 YFSETQ.

The sample holds many counts of this clonotype. A much larger clone differs from this one at a single base, so this may be a read error. The rearrangement uses TRBV6-1 and TRBJ2-5, with 9 positions matching TRBD2. V lost 6 bases to trimming and J lost 5 bases; unmatched junction nucleotides: 7. Germline assignment: CDR1 MNHNS and CDR2 SASEGT. This CDR3 is 14 amino acids long. This CDR3 is CASRERGAGETQYF. CDR3 DNA: TGTGCCAGCAGGGAGCGGGGGGCGGGGGAGACCCAGTACTTC.

The sample holds many counts of this clonotype. This chain links TRBV6-2 or TRBV6-3 with TRBJ1-5; TRBD1 is a possible D gene (6 bases). There are 20 residues in the CDR3. V dropped 2 bases and J dropped 4 bases, with 27 bases sitting between them. The germline V gene has CDR1 MNHEY and CDR2 SVGEGT. The CDR3 is CASSYTLRGTRGFGNQPQHF. Here the CDR3 DNA reads TGTGCCAGCAGTTACACCCTCAGGGGCACCCGCGGGTTTGGTAATCAGCCCCAGCATTTT.

This clonotype has a single count. This may come from a read error, since a much larger clone is one base off. The chain is built from TRBV5-1 and TRBJ1-1; 7 positions match TRBD1. The germline gives CDR1 SGHRS, CDR2 YFSETQ. The CDR3 has 15 residues. Trimming at V came to 7 bases and at J to 4 bases, leaving 13 bases not matched to a gene. CDR3 DNA: TGCGCCAGCGGCCCATCTGCAGGGGGTAGCACTGAAGCTTTCTTT. Encoded protein: CASGPSAGGSTEAFF.

A note on this clonotype: An end of the junction differs from the germline gene, which may be a read error. V usage is TRBV7-2 and J usage is TRBJ1-5; 7 bases are shared with TRBD1. There are 15 residues in the CDR3. Per the germline V gene, CDR1 is SGHTA and CDR2 is FQGNSA. DNA for the CDR3: TGTGCCGGCAGCGCCCTACCCGACAGGGCCCAGCCCCAGCATTTT. Amino acids: CAGSALPDRAQPQHF.

This clonotype was observed at least ten times. The chain uses TRBV20-1 and TRBJ2-3, with D possibly being TRBD2 (6 bases). Looked up from germline, CDR1 is DFQATT and CDR2 is SNEGSKA (reference sequence). V was pared by 0 bases and J by 4 bases, with 17 bases between. CDR3 length equals 16 residues. The DNA for the CDR3 is TGCAGTGCTAGAGACACTTCCCGGGACTCCGCAGATACGCAGTATTTT. This translates into CSARDTSRDSADTQYF.

The chain couples TRBV5-4 to TRBJ2-3; possibly TRBD1 for D (5 bases). This CDR3 is built from 15 residues. V was pared by 4 bases and J by 0 bases, with 12 bases between. From germline, CDR1 is SGHNT and CDR2 YYREEE (reference sequence). CDR3 sequence: CASSPRQLSTDTQYF. CDR3 DNA: TGTGCCAGCAGCCCCAGACAGCTCAGCACAGATACGCAGTATTTT.

Many counts were recorded for this clonotype. The chain is built from TRBV20-1 and TRBJ1-4; D might be TRBD1 (6 bases). Germline V CDR1 and CDR2: DFQATT, SNEGSKA (reference sequence). V was clipped by 0 bases and J by 7 bases, with 15 bases between them. This CDR3 contains 15 residues. CDR3 in DNA: TGCAGTGCTAGAGATCTCGGACAGCTGCCTGAAAAACTGTTTTTT. Protein product: CSARDLGQLPEKLFF.

CDR3 residues: CAWSVLGEGNEKLFF. CDR3 bases: TGTGCCTGGAGTGTACTGGGGGAGGGGAATGAAAAACTGTTTTTT. The chain employs TRBV30 and TRBJ1-4, with a weak D call TRBD1 (5 bases). Trimming removed 0 bases from V and 5 bases from J, with 13 bases in between. CDR1 and CDR2 from the germline V gene are GTSNPN and SVGIG (reference sequence). The CDR3 covers 15 residues.

This clonotype was seen many times. The chain couples TRBV7-3 to TRBJ2-1; 12 bases are a match to TRBD2. CDR1 SGHTA and CDR2 FQGTGA come from the germline V gene. The length of the CDR3 is 16 residues. After removal of 2 bases from V and 7 bases from J, the junction contained 6 bases not matched to a gene. CDR3 protein: CASSLAPGLAGNEQFF. The CDR3 nucleotides read TGTGCCAGCAGCTTAGCCCCCGGACTAGCGGGGAATGAGCAGTTCTTC.

This clonotype was observed a handful of times. The chain couples TRBV7-8 to TRBJ2-6, with a possible D match to TRBD1 (5 bases). Germline CDR1 is SGHVS and CDR2 is FQNEAQ. V was clipped by 1 base and J by 0 bases, with 10 bases between them. This CDR3 comprises 17 residues. The CDR3 region has the DNA TGTGCCAGCAGCTTAGGTGGGGCTTTCTCTGGGGCCAACGTCCTGACTTTC. Its protein is CASSLGGAFSGANVLTF.

This clonotype was counted a few times. The J gene is TRBJ1-1, the V gene TRBV6-5; D unresolved. V was shortened by 6 bases and J by 0 bases, with 14 bases between the two germline ends. This CDR3 is built from 15 residues. The germline V gene encodes CDR1 MNHEY and CDR2 SVGAGI. The DNA for the CDR3 is TGTGCCAGCAGCTCGGCGGCTGGGGTGAACACTGAAGCTTTCTTT. It codes for CASSSAAGVNTEAFF.

This clonotype was counted ten times or more. The chain carries TRBV20-1 and TRBJ2-7; possible D gene TRBD2, 5 bases. Germline V lookup: CDR1 DFQATT, CDR2 SNEGSKA (reference sequence). V lost 4 bases and J lost 4, with 17 bases in between. The CDR3 runs to 14 residues. The CDR3 loop is CSAIFPGSSYEQYF. The CDR3 region has the DNA TGCAGTGCTATCTTCCCGGGGAGTTCGTACGAGCAGTACTTC.

This clonotype was seen repeatedly, ten times or more. This clone may be a read error of a much larger clone one base away. This chain connects TRBV5-1 to TRBJ2-1; D might be TRBD1 (5 bases). The CDR3 consists of 14 residues. Looked up from germline, CDR1 is SGHRS and CDR2 is YFSETQ. V was trimmed by 3 bases and J by 2 bases, leaving 9 bases between them. CDR3 nucleotides: TGCGCCAGCAGCTGGGGCAGAACCTACAATGAGCAGTTCTTC. Protein sequence: CASSWGRTYNEQFF. Looking up the rest from reference TRBV5-1 and TRBJ2-1 gives the full variable domain: KAGVTQTPRYLIKTRGQQVTLSCSPISGHRSVSWYQQTPGQGLQFLFEYFSETQRNKGNFPGRFSGRQFSNSRSEMNVSTLELGDSALYLCASSWGRTYNEQFFGPGTRLTVL.

This clonotype has ten or more counts. The chain links TRBV28 to TRBJ2-5, with 8 bases aligning to TRBD1. CDR1 and CDR2 from the germline V gene are MDHEN and SYDVKM. The CDR3 covers 15 residues. Trimming cost V 5 bases and J 5 bases; bases outside gene matches: 10. The CDR3 coding sequence is TGTGCCAGCAGTATAAGACAGGGGAGGAAGGAGACCCAGTACTTC. The encoded protein is CASSIRQGRKETQYF.

In regard to this clonotype: A read error is possible here, since a much larger clone lies one base away. The chain carries TRBV12-3 or TRBV12-4 and TRBJ2-3; 7 nucleotides agree with TRBD2. The CDR3 contains 14 residues. The CDR3 here is CASSLFGGGDMQYF. In DNA, the CDR3 is TGTGCCAGCAGTTTATTTGGGGGGGGAGATATGCAGTATTTT.

This clonotype showed up many times. This chain connects TRBV7-9 to TRBJ1-5; a weak D match, TRBD1 (6 bases). Looked up from germline, CDR1 is SEHNR and CDR2 is FQNEAQ (reference sequence). This CDR3 region has 15 residues. Between the trimmed V and J ends, which lost 3 bases and 5 bases, there was a span of 14 bases. DNA for the CDR3: TGTGCCAGCAGCTTCGGAAGGGGGGGCGATCAGCCCCAGCATTTT. Translating it yields CASSFGRGGDQPQHF.

In the case of this clonotype: Compared with germline, one end of the junction differs, possibly owing to a read error. The chain combines TRBV3-1 with TRBJ2-5, with 9 bases fitting TRBD1. The germline CDR1 and CDR2 sequences are LGHDT and YNNKEL (reference sequence). This CDR3 is 15 amino acids long. The CDR3 sequence is CAGSASPGQGVRQYF. The DNA of the CDR3 is TGTGCCGGCAGTGCGTCCCCGGGACAGGGTGTTCGGCAGTACTTC.

This clonotype was observed at least ten times. V gene TRBV18 combines with J gene TRBJ2-3, with 11 bases aligning to TRBD2. Losses at the gene ends were 6 bases for V and 5 bases for J; bases not matched to a gene: 7. This CDR3 spans 15 amino acids. Germline CDR1 and CDR2: KGHSH and LQKENI. The CDR3 loop is CASSLTSGVRDTQYF. The DNA of the CDR3 is TGTGCCAGCTCCTTGACTAGCGGGGTTAGAGATACGCAGTATTTT.

This chain links TRBV30 with TRBJ1-3, with D possibly matching TRBD1 (5 bases). Trimming took 0 bases from V and 8 from J, leaving 14 bases between them. From germline, CDR1 is GTSNPN and CDR2 SVGIG (reference sequence). There are 14 residues in the CDR3. CDR3 sequence (DNA): TGTGCCTGGAGTGTACGTTTACAGGCGGACACCATATATTTT. It specifies CAWSVRLQADTIYF.

Here the CDR3 DNA reads TGCAGTGCTAGAGTTGGACAGGGGATGGGCACCGATAATTCACCCCTCCACTTT. It yields the protein CSARVGQGMGTDNSPLHF. The chain employs TRBV20-1 and TRBJ1-6; 9 bases match TRBD1. Trimming removed 1 base from V and 5 bases from J; junction bases left unmatched: 12. This CDR3 has 18 amino acids. Germline V CDR1 and CDR2: DFQATT, SNEGSKA (reference sequence).

The V call is TRBV20-1, the J call TRBJ2-1; D might be TRBD1 (6 bases). CDR3 length: 13 residues. V was cut by 3 bases and J by 6 bases, with 12 bases left in between. Germline lookup yields CDR1 DFQATT and CDR2 SNEGSKA (reference sequence). The CDR3 DNA is TGCAGTGCTAGTAGAAGGGGGATCAATGAGCAGTTCTTC. This gives the protein CSASRRGINEQFF.

The rearrangement joins TRBV20-1 to TRBJ2-3; D might be TRBD2 (6 bases). The CDR3 covers 15 residues. Germline-derived CDR1 and CDR2 are DFQATT and SNEGSKA (reference sequence). V was clipped by 1 base and J by 3 bases, with 14 bases between them. The CDR3 protein is CSARALSGTTDTQYF. CDR3 DNA sequence: TGCAGTGCTAGAGCCTTATCCGGGACTACAGATACGCAGTATTTT.

This clonotype was observed many times. This chain's CDR3 is CASSERSQQPQHF. CDR3 coding DNA: TGTGCCAGCAGTGAAAGGAGTCAGCAGCCCCAGCATTTT. The J gene is TRBJ1-5, the V gene TRBV2; no definite D call. Germline assignment: CDR1 SNHLY and CDR2 FYNNEI. The CDR3 length is 13 residues. V was trimmed by 2 bases and J by 7 bases, leaving 9 bases between them.